These T cell receptor beta chains were read from a single sample in a study of shared clonotypes between healthy human individuals. Profiled with immunoSEQ multiplex PCR; TCRdb holds only in-frame clones, not every one. The sample has about 2 million clones, over 85% seen once. The material sequenced was naive CD8+ T cells sorted from blood. The receptors here all came from a man in his late teens or twenties in good health. The CDR3 runs from the conserved cysteine through the conserved F or W. A D gene is named only where the DNA matches it firmly.

v_call	d_call	j_call	cdr3_aa
TRBV28	TRBD1	TRBJ2-7	CASLNTGAYEQYF
TRBV27	-	TRBJ2-2	CASRTHGGTGELFF
TRBV5-1	-	TRBJ1-1	CASSLRQFNTEAFF
TRBV11-3	TRBD1	TRBJ2-7	CASSFGTGDYEQYF
TRBV5-6	-	TRBJ2-7	CASSGPGGATKSYEQYF
TRBV4-1	-	TRBJ2-7	CASSLQGPGAYEQYF
TRBV13	-	TRBJ2-7	CASSLGGQQYF
TRBV18	-	TRBJ2-5	CASSPTGPRETQYF
TRBV28	-	TRBJ1-1	CASSTLWNTEAFF
TRBV7-9	TRBD2	TRBJ2-2	CASSSGLARDTGELFF
TRBV6-6	-	TRBJ1-2	CAIREVYGYTF
TRBV5-6	-	TRBJ1-2	CASSFGLGGGYTF
TRBV28	-	TRBJ2-7	CASSLPPNKPTYEQYF
TRBV29-1	-	TRBJ1-2	CSVPGVGNGYTF
TRBV5-1	TRBD2	TRBJ2-1	CASSPRGAGDYNEQFF
TRBV6-5	TRBD1	TRBJ1-3	CASSYGTDGNTIYF
TRBV10-2	-	TRBJ2-2	CASTPTPLGELFF
TRBV12-5	TRBD2	TRBJ2-7	CASGPGLAVYEQYF
TRBV11-2	-	TRBJ2-5	CASSLQETQYF
TRBV4-1	TRBD1	TRBJ2-3	CASSQDPGTGVRDTQYF
TRBV4-3	TRBD2	TRBJ2-7	CASSQVLAGVYEQYF
TRBV30	-	TRBJ2-5	CAWSTEGRETQYF
TRBV4-3	TRBD1	TRBJ2-7	CASSQLTGAPSYEQYF
TRBV27	-	TRBJ2-7	CASSPPPLDPGHDSYEQYF
TRBV7-2	-	TRBJ2-3	CASSLVVGTDTQYF
TRBV6-1	-	TRBJ2-5	CASSDILQETQYF
TRBV28	-	TRBJ1-1	CASSFNGNTEAFF
TRBV2	-	TRBJ1-5	CASSDELVNSNQPQHF
TRBV27	-	TRBJ2-7	CASQAGRSLAYEQYF
TRBV5-1	-	TRBJ2-7	CASSSQPDSFYEQYF
TRBV27	-	TRBJ1-1	CASSLSKGGEAFF
TRBV27	TRBD1	TRBJ2-7	CASSFLGQGGTYEQYF
TRBV13	-	TRBJ1-2	CASSLLNDYGYTF
TRBV11-2	TRBD1	TRBJ1-2	CASSPGQTFYGYTF
TRBV6-1	TRBD2	TRBJ2-1	CASSLAGSNEQFF
TRBV2	TRBD1	TRBJ2-7	CASSELTGGEQYF
TRBV7-9	-	TRBJ1-2	CASSPAPGYTF
TRBV30	-	TRBJ2-3	CAWSVHGGGTDTQYF
TRBV27	-	TRBJ2-1	CASSLLGHNEQFF
TRBV7-9	TRBD1	TRBJ1-1	CASRKQGDGTEAFF
TRBV21-1	-	TRBJ2-7	CASSKGVYGGRSYEQYF
TRBV19	TRBD1	TRBJ1-5	CASSIALGTGQHQPQHF
TRBV6-1	-	TRBJ2-7	CASIPRGHSYEQYF
TRBV6-5	-	TRBJ2-2	CASSYRGTTGELFF
TRBV9	-	TRBJ2-2	CASSVARNTGELFF
TRBV27	-	TRBJ2-2	CASSSHARGELFF
TRBV28	-	TRBJ1-1	CASRAWTGRYTEAFF
TRBV5-4	-	TRBJ2-7	CASSAGHSYEQYF
TRBV28	-	TRBJ1-3	CASNSGPVIFWGNTIYF
TRBV5-4	-	TRBJ2-7	CASSLEAGWDEQYF
TRBV18	-	TRBJ1-1	CASSPPNTGMNTEAFF
TRBV5-1	TRBD2	TRBJ2-7	CASSFLAGDYEQYF
TRBV7-9	-	TRBJ2-7	CASSLRELASPYEQYF